This T cell receptor (beta chain) comes out of a study of sequential checkpoint blockade in melanoma. Overall study context: Patients were randomized 1:1 to nivolumab-then-ipilimumab or ipilimumab-then-nivolumab first-line.

The treatment here: randomized to nivolumab then ipilimumab (arm A) or the reverse (arm B). This clone was counted only a few times. TCRdb keeps only in-frame clones here, not all; method: immunoSEQ multiplex PCR. The sample shows about 10,000 clones, roughly 72% of them seen only once. Germline CDR1 MNHNS, CDR2 SASEGT. V dropped 7 bases and J dropped 7; count of bases not matched to a gene: 7. This CDR3 is built from 15 residues. The chain carries TRBV6-1 and TRBJ2-2; 12 bases are a match to TRBD2. The starting material was CD8+ T cells sorted from blood (inferred from file names), obtained from a patient given nivolumab and ipilimumab in sequence. This TCR was sampled from a human donor with melanoma. CDR3 nucleotides: TGTGCCAGCACCCCCCTAGCGGGGGGGCACGGGGAGCTGTTTTTT. As protein: CASTPLAGGHGELFF.